The 32 T cell receptor beta chains presented below share a single source sample, sequenced in a study of blood T cells in healthy people across ages. Alongside a J-beta primer mix, a sample-barcoded 5' primer served in a second PCR lasting about 6 to 12 cycles. TCRdb passed the 5' RACE reads through MiXCR, listing each CDR3 protein once. The profile shows about 1.8 million distinct CDR3 sequences, around half of them singletons. The sample comprised blood. These receptor sequences come from a woman aged 40-49 years in good health.

V gene TRBV7-9 combines with J gene TRBJ1-5; D is undetermined. Between the trimmed V and J ends, which lost 1 base and 7 bases, there was a span of 5 bases. The CDR3 loop spans 12 amino acids. The germline V gene encodes CDR1 SEHNR and CDR2 FQNEAQ (reference sequence). For the CDR3, the DNA is TGTGCCAGCAGCTTAGTAGAACAGCCCCAGCATTTT. Translation: CASSLVEQPQHF.

This chain links TRBV11-2 with TRBJ2-1; no reliable D call. Germline lookup yields CDR1 SGHAT and CDR2 FQNNGV. The V and J ends lost 2 bases and 7 bases respectively, with 9 bases between them. The CDR3 loop spans 13 amino acids. The CDR3 region is CASSLTSMNEQFF. The DNA of the CDR3 is TGTGCCAGCAGCTTAACCAGCATGAATGAGCAGTTCTTC.

This clonotype was seen repeatedly, ten times or more. This chain links TRBV7-2 with TRBJ1-2; D call uncertain. The CDR3 runs to 13 residues. The V and J ends lost 0 bases and 2 bases respectively, with 4 bases between them. Germline CDR1 reads SGHTA; CDR2 reads FQGNSA. The CDR3 region has the DNA TGTGCCAGCAGCTTAGCTAGAAACTATGGCTACACCTTC. Translation: CASSLARNYGYTF.

About this clonotype: An end of the junction does not agree with germline; a read error may underlie this. The V and J genes are TRBV4-2 and TRBJ1-4; D is undetermined. This CDR3 is built from 19 residues. Germline CDR1 is LGHNA and CDR2 is YNFKEQ. DNA for the CDR3: TGTGCCAGCAGCCAAAACAGCGCCGGCGGAGCTCTCCAGTCAGAAACACTGTTTTTT. It codes for CASSQNSAGGALQSETLFF.

V and J are TRBV5-1 and TRBJ2-5, with TRBD1 as a possible D gene (6 bases). CDR1 and CDR2 from the germline V gene are SGHRS and YFSETQ. Trimming left V 7 bases short and J 5 bases short, with 18 bases between. The CDR3 spans 14 residues. The CDR3 reads CASGYDLTGETQYF. The CDR3 region has the DNA TGCGCCAGCGGTTATGACCTAACAGGGGAGACCCAGTACTTC.

This clonotype appeared a few times. The V and J genes are TRBV27 and TRBJ2-7; a weak D match, TRBD2 (5 bases). The V gene lost 9 bases and the J gene lost 4 bases, with 22 bases spanning the gap. Looked up from germline, CDR1 is MNHEY and CDR2 is SMNVEV (reference sequence). The length of the CDR3 is 15 residues. CDR3 DNA sequence: TGTGCCAGTCAGAAGGGTTGGGAGTTAAAGTACGAGCAGTACTTC. It translates to CASQKGWELKYEQYF.

This chain joins TRBV5-1 and TRBJ1-2; D might be TRBD1 (5 bases). The V gene lost 0 bases and the J gene lost 4 bases, with 13 bases spanning the gap. Germline V lookup: CDR1 SGHRS, CDR2 YFSETQ. The CDR3 spans 15 residues. DNA for the CDR3: TGCGCCAGCAGCTTGGGACAGCCAGAGAGCTATGGCTACACCTTC. This sequence encodes CASSLGQPESYGYTF.

The CDR3 protein is CASSLLEQPQHF. In nucleotides, the CDR3 is TGTGCCAGCAGTTTATTGGAACAGCCCCAGCATTTT. This chain uses TRBV28 with TRBJ1-5; D is unresolved. In germline, CDR1 is MDHEN, CDR2 SYDVKM. The CDR3 covers 12 residues. Trimming took off 1 base at V and 7 bases at J, with 5 bases between the two ends.

The CDR3 region is CASSSTGRTGNEQYF. The CDR3 nucleotides read TGCGCCAGCAGCTCGACAGGGCGAACGGGGAATGAGCAGTACTTC. The chain combines TRBV5-1 with TRBJ2-1; 7 bases line up with TRBD1. TRBJ2-7 matches the DNA end more closely, so the J call is doubtful. The CDR3 has 15 amino acids. Germline V gene data show CDR1 as SGHRS and CDR2 as YFSETQ.

The J gene is TRBJ2-4, the V gene TRBV28; D assignment may be TRBD1 or TRBD2 (6 bases each). The J call may not be correct, given that the DNA end is closer to TRBJ2-7. The CDR3 is made up of 12 amino acids. CDR1 is MDHEN and CDR2 is SYDVKM in the germline V gene. The CDR3 reads CAARGGGAEQYF. The CDR3 DNA reads TGTGCCGCCAGGGGCGGAGGGGCCGAGCAGTACTTC.

This clonotype appeared a single time. V usage is TRBV28 and J usage is TRBJ1-6, with a possible D match to TRBD1 (6 bases). This CDR3 has 16 amino acids. V was pared by 5 bases and J by 2 bases, with 13 bases between. CDR1 and CDR2 (germline): MDHEN, SYDVKM. In DNA form, the CDR3 reads TGTGCCAGCAGTGGGACCGAGGGGGCCTATAATTCACCCCTCCACTTT. Its translation is CASSGTEGAYNSPLHF.

The CDR3 nucleotides read TGTGCCACCAGCAGAACGACCGGGACAGACTACGAGCAGTACTTC. Residues: CATSRTTGTDYEQYF. V gene TRBV15 combines with J gene TRBJ2-5; 7 bases line up with TRBD1. The J call may be faulty, since TRBJ2-7 better matches the DNA end. The CDR3 spans 15 residues. Germline values: CDR1 LNHNV, CDR2 YYDKDF (reference sequence).

The chain carries TRBV2 and TRBJ1-5; D unresolved. The CDR3 spans 15 residues. Trimming left V 6 bases short and J 1 base short, with 13 bases between. Germline V CDR1 and CDR2: SNHLY, FYNNEI. CDR3 DNA: TGTGCCAGCAGCGACGAGAGGGCGAGCAATCAGCCCCAGCATTTT. It translates to CASSDERASNQPQHF.

This clonotype was seen only once. J is TRBJ1-5 and V is TRBV19; TRBD1 matches at 7 bases. The V gene end was trimmed by 3 bases and the J gene end by 2 bases; junction bases not matched to a gene: 4. This CDR3 has 15 amino acids. Germline V gene sequence: CDR1 LNHDA, CDR2 SQIVND (reference sequence). CDR3 region: CASSMRGTGNQPQHF. CDR3 DNA: TGTGCCAGTAGTATGAGGGGGACAGGCAATCAGCCCCAGCATTTT.

This chain links TRBV6-5 with TRBJ2-7; D may be TRBD2 (5 bases). Germline V gene lookup returns CDR1 MNHEY and CDR2 SVGAGI. The length of the CDR3 is 14 residues. V gave up 5 bases and J gave up 3 bases, with 14 bases separating them. In nucleotides, the CDR3 is TGTGCCAGCAGTGCGACTACACCCTACTACGAGCAGTACTTC. As protein: CASSATTPYYEQYF.

This rearrangement joins TRBV27 to TRBJ1-4; 11 nucleotides agree with TRBD1. V trimming: 8 bases; J trimming: 8 bases; junction bases outside the gene matches: 4. The CDR3 contains 13 residues. The germline V gene has CDR1 MNHEY and CDR2 SMNVEV (reference sequence). Written as DNA, the CDR3 is TGTGCCAGCTCCGGACAGGGGGCAGAAAAACTGTTTTTT. Its translation is CASSGQGAEKLFF.

This chain uses TRBV2 with TRBJ2-5; 7 positions match TRBD1. The J call may be mistaken, given a closer DNA end match to TRBJ2-7. Germline values: CDR1 SNHLY, CDR2 FYNNEI. The CDR3 runs to 15 residues. The CDR3 DNA sequence: TGTGCCAGCAGTGACGCCGGACAGGTGTCCTACGAGCAGTACTTC. This encodes CASSDAGQVSYEQYF.

This clonotype was counted only a few times. The chain joins TRBV28 to TRBJ2-4; 9 bases are a match to TRBD2. The CDR3 runs to 16 residues. From germline, CDR1 is MDHEN and CDR2 SYDVKM. J lost 9 bases, V lost 5 bases, and 14 bases had no gene match. The CDR3 protein is CASSLTGTSLKRIQYF. The DNA for the CDR3 is TGTGCCAGCAGTCTCACCGGGACTAGCCTAAAACGCATTCAGTACTTC.

This sequence joins TRBV10-3 and TRBJ1-5; weak D call: TRBD1 (5 bases). The V end lost 9 bases, the J end lost 1 base, and 10 bases lay between the germline ends. CDR1 is ENHRY, CDR2 SYGVKD, per germline. The CDR3 is made up of 13 amino acids. The DNA of the CDR3 is TGTGCCATTGGGGGAAGGAGCAATCAGCCCCAGCATTTT. Residues: CAIGGRSNQPQHF.

CDR3 sequence reads: CSAERPYNSPLHF. The CDR3 nucleotides read TGCAGTGCCGAACGCCCCTATAATTCACCCCTCCACTTT. The gene calls are TRBV20-1 and TRBJ1-6; D is uncertain. Trimming left V 6 bases short and J 2 bases short, with 8 bases between. The germline CDR1 and CDR2 sequences are DFQATT and SNEGSKA (reference sequence). The length of the CDR3 is 13 residues.

This clonotype was seen a few times. V and J are TRBV6-5 and TRBJ2-7; the D is unclear. Germline CDR1 MNHEY, CDR2 SVGAGI. The V and J ends lost 7 bases and 4 bases respectively, with 14 bases between them. The CDR3 contains 13 residues. CDR3 residues: CASKGALAYEQYF. CDR3 nucleotide sequence: TGTGCCAGCAAGGGCGCTTTGGCTTACGAGCAGTACTTC.

This clonotype occurred a few times. The chain joins TRBV4-3 to TRBJ2-1; tentative D call: TRBD1 (7 bases). There are 17 residues in the CDR3. The germline CDR1 and CDR2 sequences are LGHNA and YSLEER. V was shortened by 0 bases and J by 7 bases, with 19 bases between the two germline ends. CDR3 sequence: CASSQDPQGGRGNEQFF. The CDR3 DNA is TGCGCCAGCAGCCAAGATCCTCAGGGGGGACGCGGGAATGAGCAGTTCTTC.

The chain employs TRBV20-1 and TRBJ1-2, with D perhaps matching TRBD1 (5 bases). CDR1 and CDR2 from the germline V gene are DFQATT and SNEGSKA (reference sequence). The CDR3 is 16 amino acids. The V end lost 5 bases, the J end lost 8 bases, and 27 bases lay between the germline ends. CDR3 coding DNA: TGCAGTGCTCCCCTCGTGAGGGGCTCCACGAAGAGCGGCTACACCTTC. Translation gives CSAPLVRGSTKSGYTF.

The V gene is TRBV28, the J gene TRBJ2-7; TRBD2 matches 8 bases. Germline V gene sequence: CDR1 MDHEN, CDR2 SYDVKM. The V segment lost 7 bases and the J segment 6 bases; nucleotides outside the gene matches: 2. The CDR3 consists of 11 residues. CDR3 residues: CASKRGREQYF. CDR3 coding DNA: TGTGCCAGCAAGCGGGGGCGCGAGCAGTACTTC.

This clonotype was counted only a few times. DNA of the CDR3: TGTGCCAGCAGTTACTCCAACGGCCAAGAGACCCAGTACTTC. The encoded protein is CASSYSNGQETQYF. The V call is TRBV6-5, the J call TRBJ2-5, with no clear D. Germline values: CDR1 MNHEY, CDR2 SVGAGI. The ends were cut back, 0 bases at V and 1 base at J, with 6 bases in the middle. The CDR3 runs to 14 residues.

The chain uses TRBV6-5 and TRBJ2-7; 10 bases line up with TRBD1. This CDR3 contains 14 residues. In germline, CDR1 is MNHEY, CDR2 SVGAGI. The trim removed 10 bases at V and 3 bases at J, leaving 9 bases unmatched. DNA for the CDR3: TGTGCCACTGGCCGGGACAGGGGCAGCTACGAGCAGTACTTC. Translating gives CATGRDRGSYEQYF.

In its sample, this clonotype was seen many times. This chain links TRBV7-2 with TRBJ1-6, with TRBD1 identical over 8 bases. V was clipped by 5 bases and J by 11 bases; unmatched bases: 14. Germline V gene sequence: CDR1 SGHTA, CDR2 FQGNSA. The CDR3 is made up of 16 amino acids. Here the CDR3 reads CASSLTPGTGTAPLHF. The CDR3 DNA is TGTGCCAGCAGCCTTACCCCCGGGACAGGTACTGCACCCCTCCACTTT.

This chain links TRBV5-1 with TRBJ2-7, with TRBD2 identical over 7 bases. The CDR3 spans 15 residues. Germline V gene sequence: CDR1 SGHRS, CDR2 YFSETQ. Trimming cost V 0 bases and J 2 bases; bases outside gene matches: 5. CDR3 sequence: CASSLGLSGAYEQYF. DNA for the CDR3: TGCGCCAGCAGCTTGGGGTTGAGCGGGGCCTACGAGCAGTACTTC.

Remarks on this clonotype: Since no conserved phenylalanine or tryptophan closes the CDR3, a read error is the likely cause. The J gene is TRBJ1-1, the V gene TRBV20-1; D remains unclear. The CDR3 sequence is 12 residues long. The V and J ends lost 6 bases and 1 base respectively, with 9 bases between them. Germline V gives CDR1 DFQATT, CDR2 SNEGSKA (reference sequence). The CDR3 DNA sequence: TGCAGTGCCCGCCGGGAGAACACTGAAGCTTTCCTT. Its translation: CSARRENTEAFL.

Notes on this clonotype: A much larger clone lies one base from this, so it may be a read error. Here the CDR3 DNA reads TGCAGCGTCGTTGGACAGTCCTCCTACGAGCAGTACTTC. It is translated as CSVVGQSSYEQYF. The genes are TRBV29-1 and TRBJ2-7; perhaps TRBD1 as D (6 bases). The CDR3 consists of 13 residues. The germline gives CDR1 SQVTM, CDR2 ANQGSEA. Trimming stripped 6 bases from V and 0 bases from J, with 12 bases between.

This clonotype came up a few times. This chain joins TRBV6-4 and TRBJ2-1; tentative D call: TRBD1 (5 bases). There are 15 residues in the CDR3. The germline V gene encodes CDR1 MRHNA and CDR2 SNTAGT. V dropped 3 bases and J dropped 0 bases, with 9 bases sitting between them. The CDR3 loop is CASSDGASSYNEQFF. The CDR3 region has the DNA TGTGCCAGCAGTGATGGGGCTAGCTCCTACAATGAGCAGTTCTTC.

Regarding this clonotype: A read error may account for a junction end that differs from germline. The chain carries TRBV20-1 and TRBJ2-1, with 8 bases matching TRBD1. Germline assignment: CDR1 DFQATT and CDR2 SNEGSKA (reference sequence). CDR3 size: 15 residues. The CDR3 loop is CSARRQGTSYNEQFF. For the CDR3, the DNA is TGCAGTGCTAGAAGACAGGGGACCTCCTACAATGAGCAGTTTTTC.